Presented here are 16 T cell receptor beta chains from one specimen sequenced in a study of shared clonotypes between healthy human individuals. Generated by immunoSEQ multiplex PCR, the TCRdb table keeps only in-frame clones and is missing some. This repertoire shows about 2.4 million clones, under 95% found once; its top ten account for 0.36%. Sequenced sample: naive CD4+ T cells from PBMCs. Stated subset: CD45RA+ positively selected. These receptors were obtained from a young man in good health. Some clones in this sample may be carry-over from other donors' samples.

The gene calls are TRBV4-3 and TRBJ1-1; weak D call: TRBD1 (5 bases). The CDR3 contains 15 residues. Germline V gene lookup returns CDR1 LGHNA and CDR2 YSLEER. Trimming removed 0 bases at V and 6 bases at J, with 14 bases between. The CDR3 sequence: CASSQDARGSAEAFF. Written as DNA, the CDR3 is TGCGCCAGCAGCCAAGATGCGAGGGGTTCGGCTGAAGCTTTCTTT.

V and J are TRBV2 and TRBJ1-5; D gene ambiguous. This CDR3 spans 14 amino acids. Germline V gene lookup returns CDR1 SNHLY and CDR2 FYNNEI. Trimming removed 2 bases from V and 6 bases from J, with 11 bases in between. The CDR3 region is CASSEREKSQPQHF. The CDR3, as DNA: TGTGCCAGCAGTGAAAGAGAGAAAAGTCAGCCCCAGCATTTT.

The gene calls are TRBV4-1 and TRBJ2-3; 12 bases fit TRBD2. Germline loops: CDR1 MGHRA, CDR2 YSYEKL. This CDR3 region has 19 residues. The J segment lost 3 bases and the V segment lost 1 base, leaving 11 bases of the junction unmatched. The CDR3 DNA is TGCGCCAGCAGCCAAGGACTAGCGGGAGTCACGCTTAATACAGATACGCAGTATTTT. Its protein product is CASSQGLAGVTLNTDTQYF.

The chain carries TRBV7-9 and TRBJ2-3; 7 bases map to TRBD1. The germline V gene encodes CDR1 SEHNR and CDR2 FQNEAQ (reference sequence). The V segment lost 3 bases and the J segment 10 bases; nucleotides outside the gene matches: 7. CDR3 size: 13 residues. The CDR3 reads CASSLGQHSPQYF. The CDR3 DNA reads as TGTGCCAGCAGCTTGGGACAGCACTCCCCGCAGTATTTT.

With regard to this clone: The sample has other DNA sequences that encode this CDR3 too. This CDR3 is CASSLAGNTEAFF. In nucleotides, the CDR3 is TGTGCCAGCAGCTTAGCAGGAAACACTGAAGCTTTCTTT. The V call is TRBV7-9, the J call TRBJ1-1; D uncertain. The V gene lost 0 bases and the J gene lost 2 bases, with 4 bases spanning the gap. The CDR3 loop spans 13 amino acids. The germline CDR1 and CDR2 sequences are SEHNR and FQNEAQ (reference sequence).

DNA for the CDR3: TGTGCCAGCAGTTTCCCCATAGAAGGGTTCCACTACAATGAGCAGTTCTTC. Protein sequence: CASSFPIEGFHYNEQFF. This sequence joins TRBV28 and TRBJ2-1; no definite D call. V was clipped by 3 bases and J by 3 bases, with 18 bases between them. CDR1 and CDR2 (germline): MDHEN, SYDVKM. The CDR3 covers 17 residues.

The J gene is TRBJ2-2, the V gene TRBV6-5, with D possibly matching TRBD2 (5 bases). Germline V gene data show CDR1 as MNHEY and CDR2 as SVGAGI. This CDR3 contains 14 residues. Trimming removed 5 bases from V and 6 bases from J, with 13 bases in between. The CDR3 sequence is CASSPDGVAGELFF. In DNA, the CDR3 is TGTGCCAGCAGTCCCGACGGGGTAGCCGGGGAGCTGTTTTTT.

The chain joins TRBV29-1 to TRBJ2-4; no clear D. The germline V gene encodes CDR1 SQVTM and CDR2 ANQGSEA. Between the trimmed V and J ends, which lost 7 bases and 1 base, there was a span of 11 bases. The CDR3 sequence is 13 residues long. CDR3 sequence reads: CSGRSIAKNIQYF. The CDR3 DNA reads TGCAGCGGCAGGAGTATCGCCAAAAACATTCAGTACTTC.

The chain recombines TRBV5-1 with TRBJ1-2, with a tentative D call TRBD1 (5 bases). From germline, CDR1 is SGHRS and CDR2 YFSETQ. CDR3 size: 15 residues. Trimming took off 2 bases at V and 7 bases at J, with 18 bases between the two ends. The CDR3 DNA is TGCGCCAGCAGCTTCAATGCGGGGCTTGGGACTGGCTACACCTTC. It yields the protein CASSFNAGLGTGYTF.

The rearrangement uses TRBV4-1 and TRBJ2-1, with 10 bases that match TRBD2. Losses at the gene ends were 4 bases for V and 5 bases for J; bases not matched to a gene: 5. In germline, CDR1 is MGHRA, CDR2 YSYEKL. This CDR3 is 15 amino acids long. This chain's CDR3 is CASSRTSGRDNEQFF. The CDR3 coding sequence is TGCGCCAGCAGCCGGACTAGCGGACGCGACAATGAGCAGTTCTTC.

The chain combines TRBV9 with TRBJ2-2, with D perhaps TRBD2 (5 bases). Per the germline V gene, CDR1 is SGDLS and CDR2 is YYNGEE. V was shortened by 0 bases and J by 6 bases, with 9 bases between the two germline ends. The CDR3 is 14 amino acids. The chain's CDR3 is CASSVVGVPGELFF. As DNA, the CDR3 is TGTGCCAGCAGCGTAGTCGGGGTCCCCGGGGAGCTGTTTTTT.

The CDR3 is CASSQGQLGTEAFF. For the CDR3, the DNA is TGTGCCAGCAGCCAGGGACAGCTTGGGACTGAAGCTTTCTTT. V is TRBV11-2 and J is TRBJ1-1; 7 nucleotides align to TRBD1. The CDR3 has 14 amino acids. V was clipped by 5 bases and J by 5 bases; unmatched bases: 8. CDR1 is SGHAT and CDR2 is FQNNGV in the germline V gene.

The rearrangement links TRBV2 to TRBJ2-4, with 8 positions matching TRBD2. V shed 4 bases, J shed 4 bases, and the junction held 6 bases outside the gene matches. From germline, CDR1 is SNHLY and CDR2 FYNNEI. The CDR3 spans 15 residues. In nucleotides, the CDR3 is TGTGCCAGCAGTGGCTTACTAGCGGTTAAAAACATTCAGTACTTC. This translates into CASSGLLAVKNIQYF.

This clone was counted once. This sequence joins TRBV7-3 and TRBJ2-1; 7 bases are a match to TRBD1. CDR1 SGHTA and CDR2 FQGTGA come from the germline V gene. V was pared by 4 bases and J by 6 bases, with 12 bases of the junction left unmatched. The CDR3 loop spans 16 amino acids. CDR3 in amino acids: CASSSQSGQNSNEQFF. Written as DNA, the CDR3 is TGTGCCAGCAGCTCACAGTCGGGACAGAACTCCAATGAGCAGTTCTTC.

This rearrangement joins TRBV7-3 to TRBJ1-3; no firm D call. Germline CDR1 SGHTA, CDR2 FQGTGA. The germline V and J ends were trimmed by 5 bases and 0 bases, with 8 bases remaining between them. There are 14 residues in the CDR3. The CDR3 DNA reads as TGTGCCAGCAGCAAAACAAGCTCTGGAAACACCATATATTTT. Translating gives CASSKTSSGNTIYF.

The chain is built from TRBV7-9 and TRBJ1-5, with 10 bases that match TRBD1. The CDR3 covers 15 residues. CDR1 and CDR2 from the germline V gene are SEHNR and FQNEAQ (reference sequence). The ends lost 5 bases at V and 4 bases at J; junction bases unmatched: 5. As DNA, the CDR3 is TGTGCCAGCAGCCCGGACAGGGGGAGGAATCAGCCCCAGCATTTT. Encoded protein: CASSPDRGRNQPQHF.